The 30 T cell receptor beta chains given below trace back to one sample, sequenced in a study of vaccination and CD4 T cells after COVID-19. Their target antigens are unknown. Cultured CD4+ T cell DNA was sequenced using the Oncomine TCR Beta short-read assay. Genomic DNA was drawn out of CD4+ T cells grown in culture. Each CDR3 protein is one row after TCRdb ran MiXCR on the PCR reads. Counted here are about 9,700 distinct CDR3 sequences, 30% to 35% occurring once; the ten biggest clones make up more than 6.5%. Treatment indicated: roughly 11-day PBMC culture with coronavirus spike peptide pools or control peptides (ViraFEST assay). Pre-COVID-19 pandemic sampling (2011-2018) yielded the unexposed donor's CD4+ T cells. The sequencing input was CD4+ T cells from blood, cultured in vitro. The source of these receptors is a human donor in good health.

The rearrangement uses TRBV7-8 and TRBJ1-6, with TRBD1 matching 7 bases. The V gene's germline CDR1 is SGHVS and CDR2 FQNEAQ. CDR3 length equals 16 residues. The V segment lost 5 bases and the J segment 8 bases; nucleotides outside the gene matches: 12. CDR3 loop: CASSPQSTGWDSPLHF. The CDR3 DNA sequence: TGTGCCAGCAGCCCGCAATCGACAGGGTGGGATTCACCCCTCCACTTT.

V is TRBV6-1 and J is TRBJ2-1, with TRBD2 matching 8 bases. The CDR3 runs 14 residues. Trimming cost V 7 bases and J 0 bases; bases outside gene matches: 2. Per germline, CDR1 MNHNS and CDR2 SASEGT. The CDR3 here is CASKTSGSYNEQFF. The DNA for the CDR3 is TGTGCCAGCAAAACTAGCGGCTCCTACAATGAGCAGTTCTTC.

This chain joins TRBV19 and TRBJ2-1, with TRBD2 matching 8 bases. Germline CDR1 and CDR2: LNHDA and SQIVND (reference sequence). CDR3 length equals 15 residues. The J segment lost 2 bases and the V segment lost 5 bases, leaving 5 bases of the junction unmatched. CDR3 residues: CASSLTSETYNEQFF. The CDR3 region has the DNA TGTGCCAGTAGTCTGACTAGCGAGACCTACAATGAGCAGTTCTTC. Combining the CDR3 with reference TRBV19 and TRBJ2-1 gives the whole variable domain DGGITQSPKYLFRKEGQNVTLSCEQNLNHDAMYWYRQDPGQGLRLIYYSQIVNDFQKGDIAEGYSVSREKKESFPLTVTSAQKNPTAFYLCASSLTSETYNEQFFGPGTRLTVL.

The V call is TRBV27, the J call TRBJ2-5, with D maybe TRBD1 (6 bases). The CDR3 has 11 amino acids. The germline V gene encodes CDR1 MNHEY and CDR2 SMNVEV (reference sequence). V gave up 11 bases and J gave up 5 bases, with 12 bases separating them. CDR3 region: CAGTQGETQYF. The CDR3, as DNA: TGTGCCGGCACCCAGGGGGAGACCCAGTACTTC.

This chain connects TRBV20-1 to TRBJ1-1; possible D gene TRBD1, 5 bases. Trimming removed 5 bases at V and 5 bases at J, with 18 bases between. Looked up from germline, CDR1 is DFQATT and CDR2 is SNEGSKA (reference sequence). This CDR3 has 14 amino acids. CDR3 DNA sequence: TGCAGTGCTGTCCGGGCCAGGGAGAGTACTGAAGCTTTCTTT. The encoded protein is CSAVRARESTEAFF.

The V call is TRBV27, the J call TRBJ1-5; no firm D call. The V and J ends lost 0 bases and 0 bases respectively, with 9 bases between them. The germline CDR1 and CDR2 sequences are MNHEY and SMNVEV (reference sequence). This CDR3 is built from 16 residues. The CDR3: CASSLSVMGSNQPQHF. The CDR3 DNA reads as TGTGCCAGCAGTTTATCGGTGATGGGTAGCAATCAGCCCCAGCATTTT.

This clonotype was observed a few times. The rearrangement joins TRBV6-1 to TRBJ1-2, with 11 nucleotides matching TRBD1. Germline V gene data show CDR1 as MNHNS and CDR2 as SASEGT. This CDR3 is 13 amino acids long. Trimming removed 6 bases from V and 8 bases from J; junction bases left unmatched: 5. This CDR3 reads CASRSDRGRGYTF. The CDR3 bases are TGTGCCAGCAGGTCGGACAGGGGGCGAGGCTACACCTTC.

This clonotype was seen more than once but under ten times. J is TRBJ2-7 and V is TRBV20-1; 8 nucleotides line up with TRBD1. This CDR3 contains 14 residues. The V segment lost 6 bases and the J segment 2 bases; nucleotides outside the gene matches: 9. Germline lookup yields CDR1 DFQATT and CDR2 SNEGSKA (reference sequence). CDR3: CSAHPRGPAYEQYF. For the CDR3, the DNA is TGCAGTGCCCATCCCAGGGGGCCCGCCTACGAGCAGTACTTC.

The rearrangement joins TRBV28 to TRBJ1-2; unclear D gene. The CDR3 loop spans 13 amino acids. V was cut by 5 bases and J by 0 bases, with 7 bases left in between. Germline V gives CDR1 MDHEN, CDR2 SYDVKM. Here the CDR3 DNA reads TGTGCCAGCAGTCCGACGTCTAACTATGGCTACACCTTC. It encodes CASSPTSNYGYTF.

This clonotype was seen more than once but under ten times. J is TRBJ2-3 and V is TRBV7-2; D unresolved. The germline gives CDR1 SGHTA, CDR2 FQGNSA. This CDR3 contains 12 residues. V dropped 7 bases and J dropped 8 bases, with 13 bases sitting between them. The CDR3 region is CASTVGRGTQYF. DNA of the CDR3: TGTGCCAGCACCGTCGGGCGAGGTACGCAGTATTTT.

This chain joins TRBV6-2 or TRBV6-3 and TRBJ2-5; the match to TRBD2 covers 10 bases. The CDR3 has 15 amino acids. V lost 4 bases and J lost 3; bases outside the gene matches: 5. Germline CDR1 reads MNHEY; CDR2 reads SVGEGT. The CDR3 loop is CASSLRTSGEETQYF. CDR3 nucleotides: TGTGCCAGCAGTTTAAGGACTAGCGGAGAAGAGACCCAGTACTTC.

V and J are TRBV20-1 and TRBJ2-3; D is possibly TRBD2 (7 bases). V gave up 6 bases and J gave up 0 bases, with 13 bases separating them. The germline V gene has CDR1 DFQATT and CDR2 SNEGSKA (reference sequence). The CDR3 extends over 14 amino acids. CDR3 residues: CSARGSGSTDTQYF. CDR3 in DNA: TGCAGTGCCAGGGGTAGCGGGAGCACAGATACGCAGTATTTT.

CDR3 bases: TGTGCCAGCAGCTCAATGGTGTCAGGGGGTTTGCCCTACAATGAGCAGTTCTTC. Encoded protein: CASSSMVSGGLPYNEQFF. V and J are TRBV7-9 and TRBJ2-1; TRBD1 agrees at 7 bases. The length of the CDR3 is 18 residues. Germline V gene sequence: CDR1 SEHNR, CDR2 FQNEAQ (reference sequence). With V trimmed by 4 bases and J by 2 bases, 14 bases remained unmatched.

This clonotype showed up just a few times. The rearrangement links TRBV20-1 to TRBJ2-3, with 11 bases matching TRBD2. The CDR3 consists of 17 residues. V lost 7 bases and J lost 1; bases outside the gene matches: 13. Germline lookup yields CDR1 DFQATT and CDR2 SNEGSKA (reference sequence). CDR3 coding DNA: TGCAGTGTAGCCCTTCATAGCGGGAGGGATCGCACAGATACGCAGTATTTT. Protein sequence: CSVALHSGRDRTDTQYF.

This clonotype has more than one count but fewer than ten. The chain couples TRBV6-1 to TRBJ1-3; TRBD1 is a possible D gene (5 bases). CDR1 is MNHNS and CDR2 is SASEGT in the germline V gene. V lost 11 bases and J 8 bases, leaving 10 bases between the germline ends. The CDR3 loop spans 10 amino acids. The CDR3 loop reads CASSRDTIYF. The DNA for the CDR3 is TGTGCCTCCTCCAGGGACACCATATATTTT.

This clonotype is deemed medium-sized. J is TRBJ1-2 and V is TRBV27; D gene unclear. The CDR3 loop spans 12 amino acids. Germline CDR1 MNHEY, CDR2 SMNVEV (reference sequence). With 5 bases removed from V and 4 bases from J, the gap between germline ends came to 8 bases. The CDR3 is CASSGWGYGYTF. The CDR3 DNA follows: TGTGCCAGCAGTGGATGGGGCTATGGCTACACCTTC.

V usage is TRBV6-2 or TRBV6-3 and J usage is TRBJ2-7, with TRBD2 identical over 8 bases. This CDR3 contains 18 residues. Germline trimming cut 6 bases from V and 6 bases from J; bases unmatched to any gene: 22. The V gene's germline CDR1 is MNHEY and CDR2 SVGEGT. The CDR3 loop is CASSPGGAGGGSVREQYF. DNA for the CDR3: TGTGCCAGCAGCCCCGGGGGCGCGGGAGGTGGAAGTGTTCGCGAGCAGTACTTC.

The CDR3, as DNA: TGTGCCAGCAGCTTAAACGGGGGCACAAACACCGGGGAGCTGTTTTTT. Translated, it gives CASSLNGGTNTGELFF. The chain uses TRBV7-2 and TRBJ2-2; either TRBD1 or TRBD2 may supply D (6 bases each). Trimming stripped 2 bases from V and 2 bases from J, with 12 bases between. The germline CDR1 and CDR2 sequences are SGHTA and FQGNSA. This CDR3 region has 16 residues.

The chain recombines TRBV7-2 with TRBJ2-7; tentatively, D is TRBD2 (6 bases). V was shortened by 5 bases and J by 6 bases, with 20 bases between the two germline ends. CDR3 length: 15 amino acids. The germline gives CDR1 SGHTA, CDR2 FQGNSA. The DNA of the CDR3 is TGTGCCAGCAGCCCACCTGGGACTTCGGCGGGCGAGCAGTACTTC. Translation: CASSPPGTSAGEQYF.

V usage is TRBV6-5 and J usage is TRBJ2-1; 10 bases are shared with TRBD2. The germline V gene encodes CDR1 MNHEY and CDR2 SVGAGI. The CDR3 runs 16 residues. V was clipped by 2 bases and J by 4 bases; unmatched bases: 5. The CDR3 sequence: CASSYRRTSGYNEQFF. CDR3 nucleotide sequence: TGTGCCAGCAGTTACCGGCGGACTAGCGGATACAATGAGCAGTTCTTC.

This clonotype was seen a few times. This sequence joins TRBV30 and TRBJ1-6; no reliable D call. CDR1 and CDR2 (germline): GTSNPN, SVGIG (reference sequence). The CDR3 covers 13 residues. V lost 0 bases and J lost 7, with 7 bases in between. In nucleotides, the CDR3 is TGTGCCTGGAGTGTACCCCAGAATTCACCCCTCCACTTT. This translates into CAWSVPQNSPLHF.

This clonotype was detected only a few times. CDR3 nucleotide sequence: TGTGCCAGCAGCTTAGCTGGGGAGACCCAGTACTTC. This gives the protein CASSLAGETQYF. The rearrangement joins TRBV7-2 to TRBJ2-5; no reliable D call. The V gene's germline CDR1 is SGHTA and CDR2 FQGNSA. The length of the CDR3 is 12 residues. Trimming removed 0 bases at V and 5 bases at J, with 4 bases between.

This clonotype was seen a handful of times. The chain recombines TRBV5-4 with TRBJ1-5; D is perhaps TRBD1 (6 bases). The CDR3 has 13 residues. V was pared by 4 bases and J by 3 bases, with 8 bases between. The germline gives CDR1 SGHNT, CDR2 YYREEE (reference sequence). The CDR3 nucleotides are TGTGCCAGCAGCCCAGGGGACAATCAGCCCCAGCATTTT. This codes for CASSPGDNQPQHF.

A few counts support this clonotype. The chain is built from TRBV20-1 and TRBJ2-1; 11 bases are a match to TRBD2. Trimming cost V 1 base and J 5 bases; bases outside gene matches: 4. This CDR3 has 15 residues. CDR1 and CDR2 from the germline V gene are DFQATT and SNEGSKA (reference sequence). CDR3 amino acids: CSARGLAGGNNEQFF. The CDR3 region has the DNA TGCAGTGCTAGAGGGCTAGCGGGAGGCAACAATGAGCAGTTCTTC.

The genes are TRBV6-1 and TRBJ1-1; D call uncertain. Germline CDR1 reads MNHNS; CDR2 reads SASEGT. The germline V and J ends were trimmed by 4 bases and 1 base, with 10 bases remaining between them. CDR3 length equals 14 residues. The CDR3 sequence: CASSGHWENTEAFF. CDR3 nucleotide sequence: TGTGCCAGCAGTGGACACTGGGAGAACACTGAAGCTTTCTTT.

This chain uses TRBV28 with TRBJ2-3; TRBD2 matches 11 bases. Germline V gene sequence: CDR1 MDHEN, CDR2 SYDVKM. The CDR3 is made up of 15 amino acids. With 6 bases clipped from V and 6 bases from J, the junction kept 8 bases outside the gene matches. The CDR3 coding sequence is TGTGCCAGCAGCTCGGAGACTAGCGGGATTGATACGCAGTATTTT. Its protein product is CASSSETSGIDTQYF.

The sample holds a few counts of this clonotype. The chain employs TRBV6-1 and TRBJ1-2; 7 positions agree with TRBD1. The CDR3 has 13 residues. From germline, CDR1 is MNHNS and CDR2 SASEGT. Trimming at V came to 7 bases and at J to 6 bases, leaving 8 bases not matched to a gene. The chain's CDR3 is CASKPRGVHGYTF. The CDR3 nucleotides read TGTGCCAGCAAACCCAGGGGGGTTCATGGCTACACCTTC.

CDR3 coding DNA: TGTGCCAGCAGGGGGGTTGGGGAGACCCAGTACTTC. This translates into CASRGVGETQYF. The gene calls are TRBV2 and TRBJ2-5; D assignment may be TRBD1 or TRBD2 (5 bases each). The ends were cut back, 6 bases at V and 5 bases at J, with 10 bases in the middle. This CDR3 comprises 12 residues. Per the germline V gene, CDR1 is SNHLY and CDR2 is FYNNEI.

This clonotype was seen only a few times. This chain joins TRBV20-1 and TRBJ2-7; D is perhaps TRBD2 (7 bases). Trimming took off 6 bases at V and 3 bases at J, with 18 bases between the two ends. Germline V gives CDR1 DFQATT, CDR2 SNEGSKA (reference sequence). The CDR3 sequence is 14 residues long. The CDR3 is CSASPGGADYEQYF. CDR3 nucleotides: TGCAGTGCCTCACCTGGGGGGGCTGACTACGAGCAGTACTTC.

Notes on this clonotype: One end of the junction is discordant with germline, which a read error may explain. The V call is TRBV27, the J call TRBJ1-2; tentative D call: TRBD1 (5 bases). Germline V CDR1 and CDR2: MNHEY, SMNVEV (reference sequence). This CDR3 region has 13 residues. The CDR3 sequence: CAGSFGRGHGYTF. In nucleotides, the CDR3 is TGTGCCGGCAGTTTTGGGAGGGGCCATGGCTACACCTTC.